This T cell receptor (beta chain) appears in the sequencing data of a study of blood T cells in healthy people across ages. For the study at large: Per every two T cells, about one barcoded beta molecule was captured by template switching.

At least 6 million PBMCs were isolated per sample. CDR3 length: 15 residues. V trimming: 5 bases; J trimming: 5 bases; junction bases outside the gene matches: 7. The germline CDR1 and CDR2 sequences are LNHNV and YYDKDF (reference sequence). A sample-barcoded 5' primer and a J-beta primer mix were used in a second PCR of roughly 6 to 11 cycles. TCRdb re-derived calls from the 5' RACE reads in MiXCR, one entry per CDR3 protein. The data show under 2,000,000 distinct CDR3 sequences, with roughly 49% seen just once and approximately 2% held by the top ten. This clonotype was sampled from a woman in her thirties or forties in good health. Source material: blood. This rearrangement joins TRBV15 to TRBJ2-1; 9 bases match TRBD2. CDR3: CATSGGLAGNNEQFF. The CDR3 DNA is TGTGCCACCAGCGGTGGGCTAGCGGGGAACAATGAGCAGTTCTTC.